The next 5 T cell receptor beta chains were all read from a single sample in a study of shared T cell receptors in the human thymus. TCRdb keeps only in-frame clones here, not all; method: immunoSEQ multiplex PCR. This table holds hundreds of thousands of clones, approximately 85% found once. The sample was also linked to a second study, of human thymus T cells.

The source material was thymocytes. The receptors come from a girl in the first two years of life with a congenital heart defect.

The gene calls are TRBV4-2 and TRBJ1-5; D is unclear. Trimming cost V 4 bases and J 9 bases, with 13 bases left between them. Germline V gives CDR1 LGHNA, CDR2 YNFKEQ. This CDR3 is built from 13 residues. Written as DNA, the CDR3 is TGTGCCAGCAGCCCCAGTTTACAAACGCCCCAGCATTTT. Its protein product is CASSPSLQTPQHF.

V usage is TRBV7-2 and J usage is TRBJ1-4; D is perhaps TRBD1 (6 bases). Germline lookup yields CDR1 SGHTA and CDR2 FQGNSA. V gave up 4 bases and J gave up 0 bases, with 9 bases separating them. The CDR3 extends over 15 amino acids. CDR3 amino acids: CASSSRQATNEKLFF. The CDR3 DNA follows: TGTGCCAGCAGCTCCCGACAGGCAACTAATGAAAAACTGTTTTTT.

The chain couples TRBV19 to TRBJ1-5, with D maybe TRBD1 (6 bases). From germline, CDR1 is LNHDA and CDR2 SQIVND (reference sequence). This CDR3 region has 15 residues. Trimming took 4 bases from V and 1 from J, leaving 11 bases between them. This CDR3 is CASSTRTDSNQPQHF. The CDR3 region has the DNA TGTGCCAGTAGTACCCGGACAGACAGCAATCAGCCCCAGCATTTT.

This sequence joins TRBV10-3 and TRBJ2-5; weak D call: TRBD2 (5 bases). The end of the DNA fits TRBJ2-7 better, so the J call may be wrong. The CDR3 extends over 14 amino acids. Germline values: CDR1 ENHRY, CDR2 SYGVKD. Here the CDR3 DNA reads TGTGCCATCAGTGAGCCGAGGGCAGGCCACGAGCAGTACTTC. Translated, it gives CAISEPRAGHEQYF.

The chain recombines TRBV7-9 with TRBJ2-1; D gene ambiguous. The V gene lost 1 base and the J gene lost 8 bases, with 12 bases spanning the gap. Germline V CDR1 and CDR2: SEHNR, FQNEAQ (reference sequence). CDR3 length: 14 amino acids. CDR3 loop: CASSLDPGSYEQFF. The CDR3 DNA reads TGTGCCAGCAGCTTAGATCCAGGTTCGTATGAGCAGTTCTTC.